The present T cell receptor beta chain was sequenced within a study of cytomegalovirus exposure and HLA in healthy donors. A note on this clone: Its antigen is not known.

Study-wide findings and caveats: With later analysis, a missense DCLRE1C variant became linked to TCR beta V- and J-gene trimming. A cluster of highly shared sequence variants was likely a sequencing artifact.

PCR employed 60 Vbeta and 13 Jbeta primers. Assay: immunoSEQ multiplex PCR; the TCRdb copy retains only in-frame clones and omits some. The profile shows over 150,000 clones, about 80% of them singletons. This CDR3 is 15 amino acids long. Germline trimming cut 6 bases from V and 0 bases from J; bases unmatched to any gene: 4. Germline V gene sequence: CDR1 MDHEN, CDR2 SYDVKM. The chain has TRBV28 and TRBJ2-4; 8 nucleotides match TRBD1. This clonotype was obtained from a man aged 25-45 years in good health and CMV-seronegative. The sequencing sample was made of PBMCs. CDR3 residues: CASSRTGLAKNIQYF. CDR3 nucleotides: TGTGCCAGCAGCCGGACAGGGTTAGCCAAAAACATTCAGTACTTC.